The T cell receptor beta chain under discussion was sequenced for a study of T cell repertoires in cytomegalovirus infection. Across the whole study: Recently identified HLA-C-restricted CMV epitopes were used, and well-studied HLA-B-restricted CMV epitopes were used as well. Carrying CMV and the relevant HLA type showed in public TCR beta signatures.

CDR3 size: 15 residues. Germline assignment: CDR1 SGHTA and CDR2 FQGNSA. V lost 5 bases and J lost 5; bases outside the gene matches: 4. This clonotype was recorded a few times. Its antigen is unknown. Overall study results and limits: Public TCR beta family frequency separated CMV-and-HLA carriers, including in an independent cohort.

One entry per CDR3 protein, called by TCRdb with MiXCR from the reads. The sample has roughly 990,000 distinct CDR3 sequences; roughly 30% are singletons. V usage is TRBV7-2 and J usage is TRBJ2-1; TRBD2 aligns across 12 bases. The sequencing here drew on cultured CD8+ T cells from PBMCs, taken from culture after CMV antigen stimulation. This receptor was identified in a human donor in good health (CMV status not recorded). Some clones in this sample may be carry-over from other donors' samples. CDR3: CASSPPSGGDNEQFF. The CDR3 DNA is TGTGCCAGCAGCCCTCCTAGCGGGGGGGACAATGAGCAGTTCTTC.